The 10 T cell receptor beta chains listed next were all sequenced from one sample in a study of molecular identifiers for immune sequencing clone quantification. MiXCR was run by TCRdb on the PCR reads, yielding one entry per CDR3 protein. The sample has about 98,000 distinct CDR3 sequences, about 35% seen once; the top ten hold roughly 9.7%. Sequenced sample: naive CD8+ T cells from blood, with Jurkat cell RNA spiked in. The subset was: FACS-sorted CD8+CD4-CCR7+CD45RA+ naive T cells. Source of these receptors: a human donor in good health. Some libraries in this study had Jurkat cell RNA spiked in.

This clonotype was seen a handful of times. The chain carries TRBV27 and TRBJ2-4; 7 nucleotides line up with TRBD2. V was pared by 1 base and J by 3 bases, with 6 bases of the junction left unmatched. Germline-derived CDR1 and CDR2 are MNHEY and SMNVEV (reference sequence). CDR3 length: 16 residues. The CDR3 spells CASSLWGGFGKNIQYF. CDR3 in DNA: TGTGCCAGCAGTTTATGGGGGGGATTTGGCAAAAACATTCAGTACTTC.

This clonotype came up a few times. The V call is TRBV5-6, the J call TRBJ1-1; D gene ambiguous. CDR3 length: 16 amino acids. In germline, CDR1 is SGHDT, CDR2 YYEEEE. V lost 4 bases and J lost 1, with 17 bases in between. The CDR3 sequence is CASSIPPPHANTEAFF. CDR3 nucleotide sequence: TGTGCCAGCAGCATACCGCCCCCTCACGCGAACACTGAAGCTTTCTTT.

Regarding this clonotype: At one of its ends the junction is not consistent with the germline gene, which may arise from a read error. V gene TRBV2 combines with J gene TRBJ2-2, with 10 bases matching TRBD2. The germline CDR1 and CDR2 sequences are SNHLY and FYNNEI. This CDR3 comprises 21 residues. CDR3 DNA sequence: TGTGCCAGCAGTGAATCTCGGTTAAGCGGGAGGGGCCCCGCGAACACCGGGGAGCCGTTTTTT. It specifies CASSESRLSGRGPANTGEPFF.

This clonotype was recorded at least ten times. The V call is TRBV5-6, the J call TRBJ2-7; D might be TRBD2 (6 bases). The CDR3 is 16 amino acids. The germline V and J ends were trimmed by 0 bases and 9 bases, with 22 bases remaining between them. Per germline, CDR1 SGHDT and CDR2 YYEEEE. In DNA, the CDR3 is TGTGCCAGCAGCTTGGTGCGGTTTACACGGAGGGATACGCAGTACTTC. It codes for CASSLVRFTRRDTQYF.

This clonotype was counted at least ten times. The V and J genes are TRBV28 and TRBJ2-3; D is unresolved. With 5 bases removed from V and 7 bases from J, the gap between germline ends came to 13 bases. CDR1 is MDHEN and CDR2 is SYDVKM in the germline V gene. This CDR3 region has 13 residues. CDR3 in DNA: TGTGCCAGCAGTCACGTCTGGGTTCATACGCAGTATTTT. Its protein product is CASSHVWVHTQYF.

This clonotype was seen a few times. The chain is built from TRBV27 and TRBJ2-7; 9 bases agree with TRBD1. Germline lookup yields CDR1 MNHEY and CDR2 SMNVEV (reference sequence). CDR3 length equals 14 residues. J was trimmed by 6 bases and V by 5 bases; bases with no gene match: 8. CDR3 in DNA: TGTGCCAGCAGTGCGGACAGGGGTTTTGTCGAGCAGTACTTC. Protein: CASSADRGFVEQYF.

This clonotype was counted a few times. V usage is TRBV15 and J usage is TRBJ1-3; no clear D gene. The germline gives CDR1 LNHNV, CDR2 YYDKDF (reference sequence). This CDR3 region has 15 residues. Trimming took 0 bases from V and 0 from J, leaving 6 bases between them. CDR3 in amino acids: CATSRDQPSGNTIYF. The CDR3 coding sequence is TGTGCCACCAGCAGAGATCAACCCTCTGGAAACACCATATATTTT.

The chain has TRBV14 and TRBJ2-3; 8 bases line up with TRBD1. The V and J ends lost 5 bases and 3 bases, in that order; junction bases with no gene match: 10. The CDR3 contains 16 residues. CDR1 is SGHDN and CDR2 is FVKESK in the germline V gene. In DNA form, the CDR3 reads TGTGCCAGCAGCTACCGGGACAGGCGTTTTACAGATACGCAGTATTTT. Its protein is CASSYRDRRFTDTQYF.

At least ten counts were recorded for this clonotype. This chain joins TRBV28 and TRBJ2-3; maybe TRBD2 (6 bases). The CDR3 has 14 residues. V was pared by 6 bases and J by 3 bases, with 13 bases between. Germline loops: CDR1 MDHEN, CDR2 SYDVKM. CDR3 sequence (DNA): TGTGCCAGCAGCATACTAGCAGAAACAGATACGCAGTATTTT. Protein: CASSILAETDTQYF.

In regard to this clonotype: The CDR3 end shows no conserved phenylalanine or tryptophan, and so a read error is likely. The chain links TRBV7-8 to TRBJ2-1, with 9 bases fitting TRBD2. From germline, CDR1 is SGHVS and CDR2 FQNEAQ. This CDR3 region has 16 residues. DNA of the CDR3: TGTGCCAGCAGCTTGGAAAGCGGGGGGCACAACAATGTGCAGTTCATC. Translating it yields CASSLESGGHNNVQFI.